This T cell receptor (beta chain) originates from a study of shared clonotypes between healthy human individuals. Profiling relied on immunoSEQ multiplex PCR, and the TCRdb table lists in-frame clones only, not all of them. The sample shows around 2.5 million clones, roughly 93% of them seen only once. The CDR3 consists of 13 residues. Germline V gene sequence: CDR1 KGHSH, CDR2 LQKENI. With 5 bases clipped from V and 10 bases from J, the junction kept 2 bases outside the gene matches. The J gene is TRBJ2-1, the V gene TRBV18, with 13 bases fitting TRBD2. The TCR sequence derives from a man between 18 and 29 years old in good health. Some clones in this sample may be carry-over from other donors' samples. The sample taken for sequencing was naive CD4+ T cells from PBMCs. Indicated subset: CD45RA+ positively selected. CDR3 coding DNA: TGTGCCAGCTCAGGACTAGCGGGAGACGAGCAGTTCTTC. As protein: CASSGLAGDEQFF.